This T cell receptor beta chain was documented in a study of low-dose radiotherapy and immunotherapy resistance in tumors. Turning to the study itself: The fractionation for Cohort 1 was 0.5 Gy per fraction every 2 weeks, totaling 6.5 Gy. Ipilimumab 1 mg/kg every six weeks, together with nivolumab 240 mg every two weeks, was given intravenously to patients.

As for time point: before trial treatment. The study gave donors nivolumab, ipilimumab, aspirin, low-dose cyclophosphamide and low-dose radiotherapy. cDNA synthesis used a TRAV/TRBV-specific primer set for both chains. TCRs were amplified for 15 to 25 PCR cycles with a constant-region primer and V-primer adapter. In vitro transcription amplified isolated mRNA. TCRdb fed the reads into MiXCR, producing one record per CDR3 protein. The sample records around 76,000 distinct CDR3 sequences, 31% being singletons. The CDR3 is 16 residues long. Trimming stripped 2 bases from V and 0 bases from J, with 14 bases between.

This rearrangement joins TRBV12-3 or TRBV12-4 to TRBJ2-7; D is unresolved. The receptor's source is a female donor with ovarian cancer. The specimen was PBMCs, collected before treatment. The CDR3 DNA sequence: TGTGCCAGCAGTTTATATCCGGCGCAGAGCTCCTACGAGCAGTACTTC. Its translation: CASSLYPAQSSYEQYF.